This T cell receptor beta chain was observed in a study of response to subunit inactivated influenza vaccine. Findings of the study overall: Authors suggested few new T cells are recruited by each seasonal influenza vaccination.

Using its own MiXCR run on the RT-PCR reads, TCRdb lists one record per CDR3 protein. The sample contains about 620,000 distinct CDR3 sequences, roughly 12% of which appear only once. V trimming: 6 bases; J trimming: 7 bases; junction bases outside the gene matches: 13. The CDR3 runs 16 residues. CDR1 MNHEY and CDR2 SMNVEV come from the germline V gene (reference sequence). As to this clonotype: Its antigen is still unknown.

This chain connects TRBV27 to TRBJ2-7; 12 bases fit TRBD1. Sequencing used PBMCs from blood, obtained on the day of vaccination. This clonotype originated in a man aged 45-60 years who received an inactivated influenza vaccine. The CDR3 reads CASSLGTGTGGNEQYF. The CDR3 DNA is TGTGCCAGCAGCCTAGGGACCGGGACAGGGGGCAATGAGCAGTACTTC.